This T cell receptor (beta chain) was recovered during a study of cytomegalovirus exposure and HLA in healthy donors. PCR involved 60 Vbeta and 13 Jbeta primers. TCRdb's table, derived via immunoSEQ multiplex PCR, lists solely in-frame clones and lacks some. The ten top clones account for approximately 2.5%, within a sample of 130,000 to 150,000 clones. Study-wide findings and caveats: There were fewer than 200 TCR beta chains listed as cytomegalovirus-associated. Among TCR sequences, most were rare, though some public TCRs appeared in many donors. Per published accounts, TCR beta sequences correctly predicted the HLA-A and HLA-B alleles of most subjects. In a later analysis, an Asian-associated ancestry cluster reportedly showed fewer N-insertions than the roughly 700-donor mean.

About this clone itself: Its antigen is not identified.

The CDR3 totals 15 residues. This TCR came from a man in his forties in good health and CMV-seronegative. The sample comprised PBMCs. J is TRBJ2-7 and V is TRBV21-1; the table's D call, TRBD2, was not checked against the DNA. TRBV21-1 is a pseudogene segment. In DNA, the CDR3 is TGTGCCAGCAGACCGGGAGATCCCCCTTCCTACGAGCAGTACTTC. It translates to CASRPGDPPSYEQYF.